This T cell receptor beta chain originates from a study of T cell responses to AZD1222 COVID-19 vaccine. The CDR3 totals 13 residues. V was trimmed by 2 bases and J by 4 bases, leaving 6 bases between them. Germline V gene data show CDR1 as SGDLS and CDR2 as YYNGEE. TCRdb's copy holds only in-frame clones and misses some; the assay was immunoSEQ multiplex PCR. Found here are 55,000 to 65,000 clones, about 85% of them singletons; the top ten hold approximately 18%. Study conclusions and caveats: Donors in the cohort were predominantly white British and more often female, and clonal diversity was possibly underestimated.

With regard to this clone: Its antigen is as yet unknown. In the same sample, other DNA sequences code for this CDR3.

This TCR derives from an adult in good health. The chain has TRBV9 and TRBJ2-2; D not resolved. The specimen comprised peripheral blood, sampled on day 0 of AZD1222 vaccination. CDR3 region: CASSVSITGELFF. CDR3 nucleotide sequence: TGTGCCAGCAGCGTTTCCATCACCGGGGAGCTGTTTTTT.